Shown below are 20 T cell receptor beta chains from a single sample sequenced in a study of blood T cells in healthy people across ages. Combining a sample-barcoded 5' primer with a J-beta primer mix, a second PCR ran for roughly 7 to 12 cycles. From the 5' RACE reads, TCRdb called clonotypes with MiXCR, one entry per CDR3 protein. The repertoire holds about 400,000 distinct CDR3 sequences, with approximately 51% as singletons. Sequences were obtained from blood. The receptors stem from a man in his sixties in good health.

This clonotype was seen only a few times. The chain joins TRBV4-3 to TRBJ2-1; the match to TRBD2 covers 10 bases. V lost 1 base, J lost 9 bases, and 3 bases stayed unmatched. Per the germline V gene, CDR1 is LGHNA and CDR2 is YSLEER. The CDR3 length is 14 residues. DNA of the CDR3: TGCGCCAGCAGCCAAGGAACTAGCGGGACTGAGCAGTTCTTC. Residues: CASSQGTSGTEQFF.

The chain couples TRBV28 to TRBJ2-1; 9 positions agree with TRBD2. The length of the CDR3 is 15 residues. V dropped 6 bases and J dropped 3; count of bases not matched to a gene: 6. Germline V gene sequence: CDR1 MDHEN, CDR2 SYDVKM. The CDR3 loop is CASRLSGGIYNEQFF. Here the CDR3 DNA reads TGTGCCAGCAGACTGAGCGGGGGGATCTACAATGAGCAGTTCTTC.

This clonotype was seen only a few times. This rearrangement joins TRBV20-1 to TRBJ2-1; 13 nucleotides agree with TRBD2. The CDR3 runs to 18 residues. Germline values: CDR1 DFQATT, CDR2 SNEGSKA (reference sequence). V lost 2 bases and J lost 4; bases outside the gene matches: 11. The CDR3 protein is CSARQSGLAGDPYNEQFF. Here the CDR3 DNA reads TGCAGTGCTAGACAGAGCGGACTAGCGGGGGACCCATACAATGAGCAGTTCTTC.

This clonotype has just a few counts. The genes are TRBV20-1 and TRBJ1-2, with D possibly TRBD1 on 6 matching bases. With 3 bases removed from V and 5 bases from J, the gap between germline ends came to 19 bases. This CDR3 has 15 residues. CDR1 and CDR2 from the germline V gene are DFQATT and SNEGSKA (reference sequence). The DNA for the CDR3 is TGCAGTGCTAGTAGCCCAGGGGAGTATAGGTATGGCTACACCTTC. Its protein product is CSASSPGEYRYGYTF.

This clonotype came up a few times. The chain is built from TRBV12-3 or TRBV12-4 and TRBJ2-7, with D tentatively TRBD1 (6 bases). Trimming pared 6 bases from V and 8 bases from J, leaving 14 bases between. The CDR3 sequence is 12 residues long. The CDR3 sequence: CASRTDSSQQYF. The CDR3 DNA reads as TGTGCCAGCAGGACGGACAGTTCGCAGCAGTACTTC.

The chain couples TRBV11-2 to TRBJ2-3; 8 bases line up with TRBD1. V was pared by 5 bases and J by 1 base, with 11 bases of the junction left unmatched. Germline V gene sequence: CDR1 SGHAT, CDR2 FQNNGV. The CDR3 runs to 17 residues. The CDR3 protein is CASSPNGQGRGTDTQYF. In DNA form, the CDR3 reads TGTGCCAGCAGCCCAAACGGACAGGGTCGGGGCACAGATACGCAGTATTTT.

The CDR3 loop reads CSALTGSGGANVLTF. The CDR3 DNA follows: TGCAGTGCCTTGACAGGGAGCGGTGGGGCCAACGTCCTGACTTTC. The chain couples TRBV20-1 to TRBJ2-6; 7 bases line up with TRBD1. The CDR3 sequence is 15 residues long. CDR1 and CDR2 (germline): DFQATT, SNEGSKA (reference sequence). V lost 6 bases and J lost 3; bases outside the gene matches: 8.

CDR3 bases: TGTGCCAGCAGCCGGTCGCCAGGGGGACTCTCTGGACCAGAAGCTTTCTTT. This translates into CASSRSPGGLSGPEAFF. This chain links TRBV7-9 with TRBJ1-1; 7 bases are shared with TRBD1. Trimming took 5 bases from V and 8 from J; bases not matched to a gene: 20. CDR1 SEHNR and CDR2 FQNEAQ come from the germline V gene (reference sequence). The CDR3 has 17 residues.

This clonotype has only a few counts. The chain couples TRBV11-2 to TRBJ1-2; D is ambiguous. The V end lost 5 bases, the J end lost 1 base, and 20 bases lay between the germline ends. CDR1 and CDR2 from the germline V gene are SGHAT and FQNNGV. The CDR3 is 17 amino acids. CDR3 nucleotide sequence: TGTGCCAGCAGCACCCTATCCGGTGGGAGGAATAACTATGGCTACACCTTC. Translating it yields CASSTLSGGRNNYGYTF.

This clonotype was counted a single time. The chain employs TRBV5-1 and TRBJ1-1; 11 bases fit TRBD1. Germline V lookup: CDR1 SGHRS, CDR2 YFSETQ. The CDR3 length is 15 residues. The V gene end was trimmed by 6 bases and the J gene end by 4 bases; junction bases not matched to a gene: 8. CDR3 in amino acids: CASTSEGTGGTEAFF. The CDR3 DNA reads TGCGCCAGCACATCCGAGGGGACAGGGGGCACTGAAGCTTTCTTT.

Details on this clonotype: A much larger clone is a single base away; this may be a read error. CDR3 bases: TGTGCCAGCAGCTTAGAACATGGCGGAAGCCGGACCCAGTACTTC. As protein: CASSLEHGGSRTQYF. The V call is TRBV11-2, the J call TRBJ2-7, with no clear D. Matching the DNA end better, TRBJ2-5 makes the J call doubtful. Germline V lookup: CDR1 SGHAT, CDR2 FQNNGV. This CDR3 has 15 residues.

Comment on this clonotype: Since a much larger clone is just one base distant, this may be a read error. The chain combines TRBV4-1 with TRBJ2-3; 13 nucleotides agree with TRBD2. The germline CDR1 and CDR2 sequences are MGHRA and YSYEKL. The CDR3 is 18 amino acids. CDR3 region: CVSSQGLLAGGRVDTQYF. The DNA for the CDR3 is TGCGTCAGCAGCCAAGGATTACTAGCGGGGGGGCGGGTGGATACGCAGTATTTT.

There are a few counts of this clonotype. The chain recombines TRBV7-9 with TRBJ2-7; TRBD2 is a possible D gene (5 bases). The germline V gene encodes CDR1 SEHNR and CDR2 FQNEAQ (reference sequence). The V gene lost 5 bases and the J gene lost 4 bases, with 12 bases spanning the gap. The CDR3 extends over 13 amino acids. CDR3 DNA: TGTGCCAGCAGCCCCGGACTCATTTACGAGCAGTACTTC. Translation gives CASSPGLIYEQYF.

The chain joins TRBV11-1 to TRBJ2-5, with D maybe TRBD1 (5 bases). The assigned J gene may be wrong: the sequence end matches TRBJ2-7 better. The CDR3 is 14 residues long. CDR1 and CDR2 (germline): SGHAT, FQDESV (reference sequence). CDR3 loop: CASSTQGVAYEQYF. For the CDR3, the DNA is TGTGCCAGCAGCACTCAGGGTGTGGCATACGAGCAGTACTTC.

A word on this clonotype: This may come from a read error, since a much larger clone is one base off. The chain links TRBV29-1 to TRBJ2-1; D might be TRBD2 (5 bases). The J call is doubtful: the DNA matches TRBJ2-7 better. Per the germline V gene, CDR1 is SQVTM and CDR2 is ANQGSEA. The CDR3 covers 12 residues. The CDR3, as DNA: TGCAGCGTTGCGGCGGGTCCCGGCAAGCAGTACTTC. Protein product: CSVAAGPGKQYF.

The chain has TRBV5-1 and TRBJ2-1, with 7 bases lining up with TRBD2. J lost 4 bases, V lost 0 bases, and 4 bases had no gene match. This CDR3 spans 15 amino acids. Germline V lookup: CDR1 SGHRS, CDR2 YFSETQ. DNA for the CDR3: TGCGCCAGCAGCTTGGCCACGCGGGGGTACAATGAGCAGTTCTTC. It yields the protein CASSLATRGYNEQFF.

The CDR3 bases are TGTGCCAGCAGCTTAGACGGTAGCGGGGGGGGCTACAATGAGCAGTTCTTC. It encodes CASSLDGSGGGYNEQFF. V gene TRBV13 combines with J gene TRBJ2-1; 11 positions agree with TRBD2. Germline CDR1 reads PRHDT; CDR2 reads FYEKMQ (reference sequence). Trimming cost V 1 base and J 3 bases; bases outside gene matches: 5. This CDR3 spans 17 amino acids.

The J gene is TRBJ2-7, the V gene TRBV7-2; D is unclear. The CDR3 is 19 residues long. V was shortened by 5 bases and J by 0 bases, with 26 bases between the two germline ends. Looked up from germline, CDR1 is SGHTA and CDR2 is FQGNSA. The DNA for the CDR3 is TGTGCCAGCAGCGTAACCAGAGGCGGTTTGTCCGGGTTCTCCTACGAGCAGTACTTC. Its translation: CASSVTRGGLSGFSYEQYF.

The chain carries TRBV6-6 and TRBJ2-2, with 11 bases that match TRBD1. Trimming cost V 4 bases and J 3 bases; bases outside gene matches: 1. The CDR3 runs to 15 residues. Germline V gives CDR1 MNHNY, CDR2 SVGAGI (reference sequence). The CDR3 protein is CASSWGQGDTGELFF. The CDR3 nucleotides read TGTGCCAGCAGTTGGGGACAGGGGGACACCGGGGAGCTGTTTTTT.

The chain is built from TRBV20-1 and TRBJ1-5, with D perhaps TRBD1 (5 bases). Germline values: CDR1 DFQATT, CDR2 SNEGSKA (reference sequence). CDR3 size: 14 residues. V was clipped by 3 bases and J by 6 bases, with 15 bases between them. In DNA, the CDR3 is TGCAGTGCTAGTTCAGGGCAGCCGAGTCAGCCCCAGCATTTT. Translated: CSASSGQPSQPQHF.